This is a list of T cell receptor beta chains from one sample in a study of blood T cell repertoires in COVID-19. Profiling relied on immunoSEQ multiplex PCR, and the TCRdb table lists in-frame clones only, not all of them. The repertoire holds 50,000 or so clones, with about four fifths as singletons. Source material: peripheral blood. The receptors were sampled from a woman in her sixties or seventies with acute or convalescent COVID-19. Both conserved end residues are part of each CDR3. Each record gives: V gene, D gene, J gene, clone size, CDR3 DNA, CDR3 protein. D genes are given only for firm matches. Clone size is shown for a subset of rows, as once, few, many or a class of expanded clone.

>TRBV20-1|-|TRBJ1-6|-
TGCAGTGCTAGTGACGAGAGGGATTCACCCCTCCACTTT
CSASDERDSPLHF
>TRBV9|TRBD1|TRBJ2-1|-
TGTGCCAGCAGCGGCTCCGGGACAGGCTCCTACAATGAGCAGTTCTTC
CASSGSGTGSYNEQFF
>TRBV2|-|TRBJ2-2|once
TGTGCCAGCAGCTCACGGCCGCCGGAGGTCACCGGGGAGCTGTTTTTT
CASSSRPPEVTGELFF
>TRBV11-2|-|TRBJ1-1|-
TGTGCCAGCAGCTGGGACAAGAACACTGAAGCTTTCTTT
CASSWDKNTEAFF
>TRBV28|-|TRBJ2-1|-
TGTGCCAGCAGTCAGTCCCCCGGGGAGGAGTTCTTC
CASSQSPGEEFF
>TRBV7-2|TRBD1|TRBJ1-2|-
TGTGCCAGCAGCTTGGGACAGCCAACTTATGGCTACACCTTC
CASSLGQPTYGYTF
>TRBV6-5|-|TRBJ2-6|few
TGTGCCAGCAGTTTCGATAGCTCTGGGGCCAACGTCCTGACTTTC
CASSFDSSGANVLTF
>TRBV2|TRBD1|TRBJ1-5|-
TGTGCCAGCAGGGAATGGACAGGGGAGAATCAGCCCCAGCATTTT
CASREWTGENQPQHF
>TRBV9|-|TRBJ2-5|-
TGTGCCAGCAGCGGTACAGGGTATACCCAAGAGACCCAGTACTTC
CASSGTGYTQETQYF
>TRBV28|TRBD1|TRBJ2-5|-
TGTGCCAGCAGTTTATGGACAGGGGGAGAGACCCAGTACTTC
CASSLWTGGETQYF
>TRBV2|-|TRBJ1-5|-
TGTGCCAGCAGTGTCGGGGGAATGAAACAGCCCCAGCATTTT
CASSVGGMKQPQHF
>TRBV29-1|TRBD2|TRBJ2-1|-
TGCAGCGTTAGACTAGCGGGAGGAACAGGCTACAATGAGCAGTTCTTC
CSVRLAGGTGYNEQFF
>TRBV4-1|-|TRBJ1-3|-
TGCGCCAGCAGCCTCGGTCGGCAGGCGAGCTCTGGAAACACCATATATTTT
CASSLGRQASSGNTIYF
>TRBV2|TRBD1|TRBJ2-7|once
TGTGCCAGCAGGAAGGAGGGACAGGGGTCCTACGAGCAGTACTTC
CASRKEGQGSYEQYF
>TRBV2|TRBD2|TRBJ2-5|-
TGTGCCAGCAGGCGGACTAGCGGGGGGGTCCGGGAGACCCAGTACTTC
CASRRTSGGVRETQYF
>TRBV3-1/TRBV3-2|-|TRBJ1-1|once
TGTGCCAGCAGCCGCCCCCCCCCGGGGGGTAACACTGAAGCTTTCTTT
CASSRPPPGGNTEAFF
>TRBV6-5|-|TRBJ2-5|once
TGTGCCAGCAACCCGCTTGCGGGCCCAGAGACCCAGTACTTC
CASNPLAGPETQYF
>TRBV25-1|TRBD1|TRBJ2-7|-
TGTGCCAGCGTGGGGACAGGGGGCGGGGACGAGCAGTACTTC
CASVGTGGGDEQYF
>TRBV11-2|-|TRBJ2-1|-
TGTGCCAGCAGCTTAGTCCCATACTCGGGCAATGAGCAGTTCTTC
CASSLVPYSGNEQFF
>TRBV28|TRBD1|TRBJ1-4|-
TGTGCCAGCAGTTTCAGGGGGGATGAAAAACTGTTTTTT
CASSFRGDEKLFF
>TRBV5-6|TRBD2|TRBJ2-7|-
TGTGCCAGCAGCCGGGGGGGGCCCTACGAGCAGTACTTC
CASSRGGPYEQYF